A selection of T cell receptor beta chains follows, all from one sample in a study of T cell responses to AZD1222 COVID-19 vaccine. This table comes from immunoSEQ multiplex PCR, and its TCRdb copy is limited to in-frame clones, with some not included. The sample lists more than 140,000 clones; 89% were seen once. The starting material was peripheral blood, obtained on day 0 of AZD1222 vaccination. The source is an adult in good health. Each CDR3 is given with its conserved first and last residue. The order of the fields is clone size, V gene, J gene, D gene, CDR3 protein, CDR3 DNA. The D gene is left open where the match is weak. Clone size is not always given. Where it is, it says once, few, many or a class for expanded clones.

clone_size: once; v_call: TRBV2; j_call: TRBJ2-7; d_call: .; cdr3_aa: CASIPNGMSSYEQYF; cdr3_nt: TGTGCCAGCATCCCAAACGGGATGAGCTCCTACGAGCAGTACTTC
clone_size: .; v_call: TRBV6-1; j_call: TRBJ2-1; d_call: .; cdr3_aa: CASSENREINEQFF; cdr3_nt: TGTGCCAGCAGTGAGAACAGGGAAATCAATGAGCAGTTCTTC
clone_size: few; v_call: TRBV5-4; j_call: TRBJ2-2; d_call: TRBD1; cdr3_aa: CASSFRTGDTGELFF; cdr3_nt: TGTGCCAGCAGCTTTAGGACAGGGGACACCGGGGAGCTGTTTTTT
clone_size: .; v_call: TRBV3-1/TRBV3-2; j_call: TRBJ2-1; d_call: .; cdr3_aa: CASSPYRGVAGNEQFF; cdr3_nt: TGTGCCAGCAGCCCCTATCGAGGGGTCGCGGGCAATGAGCAGTTCTTC
clone_size: .; v_call: TRBV9; j_call: TRBJ2-7; d_call: .; cdr3_aa: CASSVDQASYEQYF; cdr3_nt: TGTGCCAGCAGCGTAGACCAGGCCTCCTACGAGCAGTACTTC
clone_size: .; v_call: TRBV5-8; j_call: TRBJ1-6; d_call: TRBD1; cdr3_aa: CASSPGQGYSPLHF; cdr3_nt: TGTGCCAGCAGCCCGGGACAGGGATATTCACCCCTCCACTTT
clone_size: .; v_call: TRBV10-3; j_call: TRBJ2-1; d_call: TRBD1; cdr3_aa: CAIRDGDSPYNEQFF; cdr3_nt: TGTGCCATCAGGGACGGGGACAGCCCGTACAATGAGCAGTTCTTC
clone_size: .; v_call: TRBV28; j_call: TRBJ2-5; d_call: TRBD2; cdr3_aa: CASSPLLAGDWEETQYF; cdr3_nt: TGTGCCAGCAGTCCCTTACTAGCGGGAGATTGGGAAGAGACCCAGTACTTC
clone_size: .; v_call: TRBV5-1; j_call: TRBJ1-1; d_call: .; cdr3_aa: CASKPSLNTEAFF; cdr3_nt: TGCGCCAGTAAACCCAGCCTGAACACTGAAGCTTTCTTT
clone_size: once; v_call: TRBV4-3; j_call: TRBJ2-3; d_call: .; cdr3_aa: CASSQDFADTQYF; cdr3_nt: TGCGCCAGCAGCCAAGACTTCGCGGATACGCAGTATTTT
clone_size: .; v_call: TRBV14; j_call: TRBJ1-1; d_call: .; cdr3_aa: CASSPIGTEAFF; cdr3_nt: TGTGCCAGCAGCCCCATCGGGACTGAAGCTTTCTTT
clone_size: few; v_call: TRBV6-2/TRBV6-3; j_call: TRBJ2-7; d_call: .; cdr3_aa: CASSYLQGSYEQYF; cdr3_nt: TGTGCCAGCAGTTACTTACAGGGTTCCTACGAGCAGTACTTC
clone_size: .; v_call: TRBV4-3; j_call: TRBJ2-4; d_call: .; cdr3_aa: CASSHWGPRENIQYF; cdr3_nt: TGCGCCAGCAGCCATTGGGGACCGCGGGAAAACATTCAGTACTTC
clone_size: .; v_call: TRBV12-5; j_call: TRBJ1-6; d_call: .; cdr3_aa: CARSLHRERNNSPLHF; cdr3_nt: TGTGCTAGATCACTTCACAGGGAAAGAAATAATTCACCCCTCCACTTT
clone_size: .; v_call: TRBV3-1/TRBV3-2; j_call: TRBJ1-2; d_call: .; cdr3_aa: CASSQQKGNYGYTF; cdr3_nt: TGTGCCAGCAGCCAGCAAAAGGGTAACTATGGCTACACCTTC
clone_size: few; v_call: TRBV28; j_call: TRBJ1-5; d_call: TRBD1; cdr3_aa: CASSLQGGNNQPQHF; cdr3_nt: TGTGCCAGCAGTTTACAAGGGGGCAATAATCAGCCCCAGCATTTT
clone_size: .; v_call: TRBV5-5; j_call: TRBJ1-6; d_call: TRBD1; cdr3_aa: CASSVLQGASNSPLHF; cdr3_nt: TGTGCCAGCAGCGTTCTACAGGGGGCCTCAAATTCACCCCTCCACTTT
clone_size: .; v_call: TRBV7-2; j_call: TRBJ1-5; d_call: .; cdr3_aa: CASSPQYSNQPQHF; cdr3_nt: TGTGCCAGCAGCCCGCAATATAGCAATCAGCCCCAGCATTTT
clone_size: .; v_call: TRBV5-1; j_call: TRBJ1-1; d_call: .; cdr3_aa: CASSLRVSTGGNTEAFF; cdr3_nt: TGCGCCAGCAGCTTGAGAGTCAGCACGGGGGGGAACACTGAAGCTTTCTTT
clone_size: .; v_call: TRBV18; j_call: TRBJ1-2; d_call: TRBD1; cdr3_aa: CASSDGTANYGYTF; cdr3_nt: TGTGCCAGCTCAGATGGGACAGCTAACTATGGCTACACCTTC
clone_size: .; v_call: TRBV5-4; j_call: TRBJ1-6; d_call: .; cdr3_aa: CASSLNWGAGGNSPLHF; cdr3_nt: TGTGCCAGCAGCTTGAATTGGGGGGCTGGTGGTAATTCACCCCTCCACTTT
clone_size: once; v_call: TRBV7-2; j_call: TRBJ1-6; d_call: TRBD1; cdr3_aa: CASSRQGDSSPLHF; cdr3_nt: TGTGCCAGCAGCAGACAGGGGGACAGTTCACCCCTCCACTTT
clone_size: .; v_call: TRBV4-1; j_call: TRBJ2-3; d_call: .; cdr3_aa: CASSQVGSAGTDTQYF; cdr3_nt: TGCGCCAGCAGCCAAGTGGGCTCCGCGGGCACAGATACGCAGTATTTT
clone_size: .; v_call: TRBV4-1; j_call: TRBJ2-5; d_call: TRBD1; cdr3_aa: CASSQDIQGARETQYF; cdr3_nt: TGCGCCAGCAGCCAAGATATCCAGGGGGCTAGAGAGACCCAGTACTTC
clone_size: .; v_call: TRBV6-5; j_call: TRBJ1-1; d_call: .; cdr3_aa: CASSLLVRDTEAFF; cdr3_nt: TGTGCCAGCAGCCTCTTAGTGCGGGACACTGAAGCTTTCTTT
clone_size: once; v_call: TRBV7-9; j_call: TRBJ1-3; d_call: .; cdr3_aa: CASSLGGNTIYF; cdr3_nt: TGTGCCAGCAGCTTAGGTGGAAACACCATATATTTT
clone_size: .; v_call: TRBV4-1; j_call: TRBJ1-1; d_call: .; cdr3_aa: CASSQEATQGLNTEAFF; cdr3_nt: TGCGCCAGCAGCCAAGAGGCGACGCAGGGGCTGAACACTGAAGCTTTCTTT
clone_size: .; v_call: TRBV9; j_call: TRBJ1-2; d_call: .; cdr3_aa: CASRNTYYGYTF; cdr3_nt: TGTGCCAGCAGGAATACTTACTATGGCTACACCTTC
clone_size: .; v_call: TRBV5-1; j_call: TRBJ2-3; d_call: TRBD2; cdr3_aa: CASKYPAGVSTDTQYF; cdr3_nt: TGCGCCAGCAAGTACCCAGCGGGGGTAAGCACAGATACGCAGTATTTT
clone_size: .; v_call: TRBV4-1; j_call: TRBJ1-1; d_call: .; cdr3_aa: CASSQPGPRNTEAFF; cdr3_nt: TGCGCCAGCAGCCAGCCGGGACCCCGGAACACTGAAGCTTTCTTT
clone_size: .; v_call: TRBV11-1; j_call: TRBJ1-1; d_call: TRBD1; cdr3_aa: CASSTEGARDTEAFF; cdr3_nt: TGTGCCAGCAGCACCGAGGGGGCACGGGACACTGAAGCTTTCTTT
clone_size: .; v_call: TRBV7-9; j_call: TRBJ2-3; d_call: TRBD2; cdr3_aa: CASSLTSGRADTQYF; cdr3_nt: TGTGCCAGCAGCTTGACTAGCGGGAGGGCAGATACGCAGTATTTT
clone_size: once; v_call: TRBV27; j_call: TRBJ1-2; d_call: .; cdr3_aa: CASSLRAQGFLGYGYTF; cdr3_nt: TGTGCCAGCAGTTTAAGGGCACAGGGATTTTTAGGCTATGGCTACACCTTC
clone_size: .; v_call: TRBV4-3; j_call: TRBJ2-7; d_call: TRBD2; cdr3_aa: CASSRKISTSGDSYEQYF; cdr3_nt: TGCGCCAGCAGCCGCAAGATCAGTACTAGCGGGGACTCCTACGAGCAGTACTTC